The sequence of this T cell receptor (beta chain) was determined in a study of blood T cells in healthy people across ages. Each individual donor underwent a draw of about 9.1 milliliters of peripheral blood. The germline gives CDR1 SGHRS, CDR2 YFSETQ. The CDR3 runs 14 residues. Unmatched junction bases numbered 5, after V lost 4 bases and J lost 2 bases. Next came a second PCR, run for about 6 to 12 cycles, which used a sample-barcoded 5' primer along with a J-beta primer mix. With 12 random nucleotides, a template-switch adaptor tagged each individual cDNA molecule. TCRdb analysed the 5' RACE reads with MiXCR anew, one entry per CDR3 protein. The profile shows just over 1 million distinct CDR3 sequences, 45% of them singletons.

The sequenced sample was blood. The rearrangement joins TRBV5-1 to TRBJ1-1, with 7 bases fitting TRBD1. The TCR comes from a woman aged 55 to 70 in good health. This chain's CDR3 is CASSADRDNTEAFF. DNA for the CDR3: TGCGCCAGCAGCGCCGACAGGGACAACACTGAAGCTTTCTTT.